The 29 T cell receptor beta chains presented below share a single source sample, sequenced in a study of technical replicates of blood from four donors. Clones were read by immunoSEQ multiplex PCR, and TCRdb kept only the in-frame ones, dropping some. Here the sample spans about 66,000 clones, about nine tenths being singletons. The sample comprised PBMCs. Receptor source: a human donor in good health. Some clones in this sample may be carry-over from other donors' samples.

The chain carries TRBV7-2 and TRBJ2-5, with TRBD2 as a possible D gene (6 bases). The V gene's germline CDR1 is SGHTA and CDR2 FQGNSA. The CDR3 spans 13 residues. Trimming took off 5 bases at V and 5 bases at J, with 12 bases between the two ends. CDR3 bases: TGTGCCAGCAGCCCGGCAGGGAGGGAGACCCAGTACTTC. It yields the protein CASSPAGRETQYF.

This chain connects TRBV11-2 to TRBJ2-1; 7 bases line up with TRBD1. V lost 5 bases to trimming and J lost 3 bases; unmatched junction nucleotides: 7. This CDR3 contains 15 residues. The germline CDR1 and CDR2 sequences are SGHAT and FQNNGV. The CDR3 loop reads CASSIGAGGYNEQFF. CDR3 nucleotides: TGTGCCAGCAGCATTGGGGCAGGGGGCTACAATGAGCAGTTCTTC.

The sample holds one count of this clone. This chain joins TRBV6-1 and TRBJ1-5; 8 nucleotides line up with TRBD1. The CDR3 totals 16 residues. J was trimmed by 4 bases and V by 1 base; bases with no gene match: 6. Looked up from germline, CDR1 is MNHNS and CDR2 is SASEGT. The CDR3 region is CASSEVGQGANQPQHF. The CDR3 DNA sequence: TGTGCCAGCAGTGAAGTTGGTCAGGGGGCGAATCAGCCCCAGCATTTT.

The CDR3 DNA follows: TGCGCCAGCAGCAATTTCGACAGCGCTCAAGAGACCCAGTACTTC. Translation: CASSNFDSAQETQYF. The chain employs TRBV5-1 and TRBJ2-5; a weak D match, TRBD1 (5 bases). The CDR3 totals 15 residues. Trimming took off 4 bases at V and 2 bases at J, with 15 bases between the two ends. Germline V gives CDR1 SGHRS, CDR2 YFSETQ.

The rearrangement links TRBV4-2 to TRBJ2-7; 7 bases map to TRBD1. The CDR3 consists of 14 residues. Germline-derived CDR1 and CDR2 are LGHNA and YNFKEQ. The V gene end was trimmed by 5 bases and the J gene end by 3 bases; junction bases not matched to a gene: 7. CDR3 nucleotide sequence: TGTGCCAGCAGCGCCTGGGACAGCAACTACGAGCAGTACTTC. Translation gives CASSAWDSNYEQYF.

V usage is TRBV10-3 and J usage is TRBJ2-2; 8 bases match TRBD2. The CDR3 has 15 residues. V was clipped by 2 bases and J by 4 bases; unmatched bases: 3. From germline, CDR1 is ENHRY and CDR2 SYGVKD. CDR3 bases: TGTGCCATCAGTGAGAGGACTAGCCGCACCGGGGAGCTGTTTTTT. Residues: CAISERTSRTGELFF.

This chain uses TRBV6-5 with TRBJ2-7, with a tentative D call TRBD1 (6 bases). This CDR3 comprises 12 residues. CDR1 is MNHEY and CDR2 is SVGAGI in the germline V gene. Trimming cost V 6 bases and J 5 bases, with 11 bases left between them. CDR3 coding DNA: TGTGCCAGCAGCCAGGGGAGCAACGAGCAGTACTTC. Translated, it gives CASSQGSNEQYF.

Points on this clone: No conserved phenylalanine or tryptophan is present at the end of the CDR3, so a read error is the likely explanation. The limits of the CDR3 on the DNA are not certain, so only TCRdb's listed CDR3 is given. The chain combines TRBV5-1 with TRBJ2-7; the table gives TRBD1 as D, unverified against the DNA. Germline values: CDR1 SGHRS, CDR2 YFSETQ. The CDR3 is 12 amino acids in total, end residues counted. CDR3 protein: CASSLEGILDTS.

The chain couples TRBV7-9 to TRBJ2-2; D remains unclear. This CDR3 is 12 amino acids long. Germline CDR1 is SEHNR and CDR2 is FQNEAQ (reference sequence). Trimming took 7 bases from V and 3 from J, leaving 6 bases between them. CDR3 protein: CASTSDTGELFF. CDR3 coding DNA: TGTGCCAGCACCTCTGACACCGGGGAGCTGTTTTTT.

The chain combines TRBV4-3 with TRBJ2-7; D uncertain. The CDR3 totals 14 residues. The germline V and J ends were trimmed by 4 bases and 4 bases, with 14 bases remaining between them. Germline CDR1 is LGHNA and CDR2 is YSLEER. The CDR3 spells CASSPLVGSYEQYF. The CDR3 DNA sequence: TGCGCCAGCAGCCCCCTCGTCGGGTCTTACGAGCAGTACTTC.

This chain connects TRBV7-8 to TRBJ2-5; no clear D gene. This CDR3 is 14 amino acids long. With 0 bases removed from V and 5 bases from J, the gap between germline ends came to 10 bases. Germline CDR1 reads SGHVS; CDR2 reads FQNEAQ. In DNA form, the CDR3 reads TGTGCCAGCAGCTTAGCGTTAGTTCTGGAGACCCAGTACTTC. Encoded protein: CASSLALVLETQYF.

This chain links TRBV6-5 with TRBJ1-5; D is unclear. Looked up from germline, CDR1 is MNHEY and CDR2 is SVGAGI. The CDR3 loop spans 14 amino acids. The ends were cut back, 2 bases at V and 6 bases at J, with 11 bases in the middle. The CDR3 protein is CASSYTGMGQPQHF. In DNA form, the CDR3 reads TGTGCCAGCAGTTACACGGGTATGGGTCAGCCCCAGCATTTT.

This clone was observed a few times. This chain joins TRBV13 and TRBJ1-1; tentative D call: TRBD1 (5 bases). Germline CDR1 PRHDT, CDR2 FYEKMQ (reference sequence). CDR3 length equals 13 residues. V was trimmed by 6 bases and J by 2 bases, leaving 10 bases between them. CDR3 coding DNA: TGTGCCAGCAGAGTCGGGGGAAACACTGAAGCTTTCTTT. Translation gives CASRVGGNTEAFF.

This sequence joins TRBV5-3 and TRBJ2-4, with unresolved D. TRBV5-3 is an ORF, and what it does is uncertain. With 5 bases removed from V and 0 bases from J, the gap between germline ends came to 15 bases. This CDR3 is 16 amino acids long. In DNA, the CDR3 is TGTGCCAGAAGGCGTCATCATTTTATAGCCAAAAACATTCAGTACTTC. Translated, it gives CARRRHHFIAKNIQYF.

The chain carries TRBV19 and TRBJ1-2, with D maybe TRBD1 (5 bases). The CDR3 extends over 13 amino acids. V was pared by 3 bases and J by 2 bases, with 7 bases between. In germline, CDR1 is LNHDA, CDR2 SQIVND (reference sequence). The CDR3 loop is CASSIGGNYGYTF. CDR3 in DNA: TGTGCCAGTAGTATTGGGGGGAACTATGGCTACACCTTC.

The genes are TRBV5-4 and TRBJ2-3, with 10 bases that match TRBD2. The CDR3 consists of 16 residues. Losses at the gene ends were 3 bases for V and 1 base for J; bases not matched to a gene: 5. CDR1 and CDR2 (germline): SGHNT, YYREEE (reference sequence). The DNA of the CDR3 is TGTGCCAGCAGCTCGATTAGCGGGGGGCGCACAGATACGCAGTATTTT. Protein: CASSSISGGRTDTQYF. The full variable domain, its missing parts supplied by reference TRBV5-4 and TRBJ2-3, is ETGVTQSPTHLIKTRGQQVTLRCSSQSGHNTVSWYQQALGQGPQFIFQYYREEENGRGNFPPRFSGLQFPNYSSELNVNALELDDSALYLCASSSISGGRTDTQYFGPGTRLTVL.

This clone was counted between two and nine times. CDR3 nucleotides: TGTGCCAGCAGCCCCCAGACAGGGACGAACACTGAAGCTTTCTTT. Translating it yields CASSPQTGTNTEAFF. The rearrangement uses TRBV7-3 and TRBJ1-1, with TRBD1 matching 7 bases. This CDR3 comprises 15 residues. After removal of 5 bases from V and 1 base from J, the junction contained 7 bases not matched to a gene. Germline CDR1 is SGHTA and CDR2 is FQGTGA.

V usage is TRBV2 and J usage is TRBJ2-5, with TRBD1 matching 7 bases. Germline values: CDR1 SNHLY, CDR2 FYNNEI. This CDR3 contains 17 residues. V dropped 7 bases and J dropped 4; count of bases not matched to a gene: 18. The DNA for the CDR3 is TGTGCCAGCATTCAGAAGCTTAGTGGGACAGTCGGAGAGACCCAGTACTTC. This sequence encodes CASIQKLSGTVGETQYF. The variable domain in full, completed from reference TRBV2 and TRBJ2-5, reads EPEVTQTPSHQVTQMGQEVILRCVPISNHLYFYWYRQILGQKVEFLVSFYNNEISEKSEIFDDQFSVERPDGSNFTLKIRSTKLEDSAMYFCASIQKLSGTVGETQYFGPGTRLLVL.

This chain connects TRBV5-8 to TRBJ1-5, with TRBD1 matching 9 bases. With 4 bases clipped from V and 3 bases from J, the junction kept 5 bases outside the gene matches. Per the germline V gene, CDR1 is SGHTS and CDR2 is YDEGEE. This CDR3 contains 15 residues. CDR3 loop: CASSQGTGNNQPQHF. Written as DNA, the CDR3 is TGTGCCAGCAGCCAAGGGACAGGGAACAATCAGCCCCAGCATTTT.

V gene TRBV11-2 combines with J gene TRBJ2-1; 7 bases align to TRBD1. CDR3 length equals 15 residues. The germline CDR1 and CDR2 sequences are SGHAT and FQNNGV. With V trimmed by 6 bases and J by 5 bases, 10 bases remained unmatched. The CDR3 DNA sequence: TGTGCCAGCAGGAGTTACTCCGGGACAGACAATGAGCAGTTCTTC. The encoded protein is CASRSYSGTDNEQFF.

The V and J genes are TRBV11-2 and TRBJ2-3; 10 positions match TRBD1. The CDR3 extends over 15 amino acids. Germline V gene data show CDR1 as SGHAT and CDR2 as FQNNGV. The V gene end was trimmed by 5 bases and the J gene end by 6 bases; junction bases not matched to a gene: 8. The chain's CDR3 is CASSHGTGAGDTQYF. In DNA, the CDR3 is TGTGCCAGCAGCCACGGGACAGGGGCCGGGGATACGCAGTATTTT. Drawing the rest from reference TRBV11-2 and TRBJ2-3, the complete variable domain is EAGVAQSPRYKIIEKRQSVAFWCNPISGHATLYWYQQILGQGPKLLIQFQNNGVVDDSQLPKDRFSAERLKGVDSTLKIQPAKLEDSAVYLCASSHGTGAGDTQYFGPGTRLTVL.

The chain carries TRBV4-3 and TRBJ2-1; TRBD2 matches 8 bases. Germline V gene data show CDR1 as LGHNA and CDR2 as YSLEER. V trimming: 4 bases; J trimming: 7 bases; junction bases outside the gene matches: 6. This CDR3 region has 14 residues. This chain's CDR3 is CASSPGLAGNEQFF. DNA for the CDR3: TGCGCCAGCAGCCCAGGACTAGCCGGGAATGAGCAGTTCTTC.

This clone was counted a few times. The rearrangement uses TRBV6-1 and TRBJ2-2; D not resolved. CDR1 is MNHNS, CDR2 SASEGT, per germline. This CDR3 spans 12 amino acids. Trimming took off 5 bases at V and 6 bases at J, with 7 bases between the two ends. This CDR3 is CASSPLAGELFF. The CDR3 DNA follows: TGTGCCAGCAGTCCCCTTGCCGGGGAGCTGTTTTTT.

The chain carries TRBV19 and TRBJ2-3; TRBD2 aligns across 9 bases. The CDR3 covers 15 residues. The trim removed 11 bases at V and 0 bases at J, leaving 9 bases unmatched. The germline V gene encodes CDR1 LNHDA and CDR2 SQIVND (reference sequence). The CDR3 DNA reads TGTGCCTCAGGAGATAGCGGGGGAAGCACAGATACGCAGTATTTT. This gives the protein CASGDSGGSTDTQYF.

The chain has TRBV6-6 and TRBJ2-1; D possibly corresponds to TRBD2 (6 bases). V was clipped by 7 bases and J by 9 bases, with 16 bases between them. Per the germline V gene, CDR1 is MNHNY and CDR2 is SVGAGI (reference sequence). This CDR3 spans 13 amino acids. DNA of the CDR3: TGTGCCAGCACTCAGCGGGCGGACGGTGAGCAGTTCTTC. Protein: CASTQRADGEQFF.

This clone was seen just once. The CDR3 protein is CASSKALEDRVGTEAFF. CDR3 nucleotide sequence: TGTGCCAGCAGCAAAGCGCTAGAGGACAGGGTGGGCACTGAAGCTTTCTTT. V usage is TRBV21-1 and J usage is TRBJ1-1; TRBD1 is taken as the D call from the table, unchecked against the DNA. TRBV21-1 is designated a pseudogene. The CDR3 is 17 residues long.

This clone is a singleton in its sample. The V and J genes are TRBV7-2 and TRBJ2-7; D is perhaps TRBD1 (5 bases). The V gene lost 0 bases and the J gene lost 3 bases, with 12 bases spanning the gap. Germline CDR1 and CDR2: SGHTA and FQGNSA. The CDR3 runs to 15 residues. CDR3 DNA sequence: TGTGCCAGCAGCTTAGCGGCAGGGCCGTTCTACGAGCAGTACTTC. Translating gives CASSLAAGPFYEQYF.

The chain joins TRBV7-2 to TRBJ2-5; D unclear. The ends were cut back, 5 bases at V and 4 bases at J, with 2 bases in the middle. Germline V gene data show CDR1 as SGHTA and CDR2 as FQGNSA. The CDR3 spans 10 residues. CDR3 nucleotides: TGTGCCAGCAGCCTAGAGACCCAGTACTTC. Encoded protein: CASSLETQYF.

The chain joins TRBV4-1 to TRBJ2-5, with TRBD2 matching over 8 bases. V lost 7 bases and J lost 1; bases outside the gene matches: 8. The CDR3 is 15 residues long. CDR1 is MGHRA and CDR2 is YSYEKL in the germline V gene. The CDR3 DNA is TGCGCCAGCAAGGTGTCGGGAGGGCCCCAAGAGACCCAGTACTTC. This encodes CASKVSGGPQETQYF.